The 16 T cell receptor beta chains below come from one sample, sequenced in a study of prognosis after radiotherapy for stage I lung cancer. TCR beta CDR3 was amplified from genomic DNA by two-round multiplex PCR. First-round PCR used primers specific to each TRBV and TRBJ gene. Each CDR3 protein is one row after TCRdb ran MiXCR on the multiplex PCR reads. The sample consists of 12,000 to 15,000 distinct CDR3 sequences, 37% of them appearing once. Sequencing used PBMCs, obtained before or after stereotactic body radiation therapy (not recorded which). Every receptor here comes from a donor at least 50 years old with non-small cell lung cancer.

As to this clonotype: One end of the junction is discordant with germline, which a read error may explain. V gene TRBV6-9 combines with J gene TRBJ1-1; 7 bases are a match to TRBD1. The V gene's germline CDR1 is MNHGY and CDR2 SVAAGI. The CDR3 is 15 residues long. CDR3 in amino acids: CASRRGAGGNTEDFF. The CDR3 DNA reads as TGTGCCAGCCGCCGGGGGGCAGGGGGGAACACTGAAGATTTCTTT.

This clonotype is categorized as medium-sized. The chain recombines TRBV5-1 with TRBJ1-6; possible D gene TRBD1, 6 bases. V was cut by 5 bases and J by 4 bases, with 13 bases left in between. The CDR3 is 15 amino acids. Germline values: CDR1 SGHRS, CDR2 YFSETQ. Here the CDR3 reads CASRSGDLYNSPLHF. The CDR3 region has the DNA TGCGCCAGCAGGTCAGGGGATCTTTATAATTCACCCCTCCACTTT.

This clonotype is classed as medium-sized. V usage is TRBV20-1 and J usage is TRBJ2-7; 8 bases line up with TRBD2. With 4 bases clipped from V and 2 bases from J, the junction kept 10 bases outside the gene matches. CDR1 and CDR2 (germline): DFQATT, SNEGSKA (reference sequence). The CDR3 has 15 residues. The DNA for the CDR3 is TGCAGTGCTACCCCTGGTCCGGGGGGGACCTACGAGCAGTACTTC. Its translation is CSATPGPGGTYEQYF.

On this clonotype: This likely reflects a read error, since a far larger clone is one base away. V is TRBV6-4 and J is TRBJ1-5, with 9 nucleotides matching TRBD1. CDR3 length: 16 residues. The germline gives CDR1 MRHNA, CDR2 SNTAGT. After removal of 3 bases from V and 0 bases from J, the junction contained 3 bases not matched to a gene. DNA of the CDR3: TGTGCCAGCAGTGAACTGACAGGGGGTAGCAATCAGCCCCAGCATTTT. It yields the protein CASSELTGGSNQPQHF.

Within the sample, this clonotype is medium-sized. V gene TRBV20-1 combines with J gene TRBJ2-3; D is perhaps TRBD2 (6 bases). CDR1 and CDR2 (germline): DFQATT, SNEGSKA (reference sequence). This CDR3 has 16 residues. Trimming left V 7 bases short and J 2 bases short, with 22 bases between. CDR3 nucleotides: TGCAGTGTATCGGTGGTAGCGGCGACTAACACAGATACGCAGTATTTT. It codes for CSVSVVAATNTDTQYF.

A remark on this clonotype: This may stem from a read error, because a much larger clone lies one nucleotide away. The chain combines TRBV28 with TRBJ1-2; 9 bases align to TRBD1. Germline V gives CDR1 MDHEN, CDR2 SYDVKM. CDR3 length equals 17 residues. V was pared by 6 bases and J by 8 bases, with 19 bases of the junction left unmatched. The DNA of the CDR3 is TGTGCCAGCAGGTCCCACGGCCGGGGACAGGGAGCTTGGGGCTACACCTTC. The encoded protein is CASRSHGRGQGAWGYTF.

The V gene is TRBV5-4, the J gene TRBJ2-6, with D possibly matching TRBD2 (5 bases). The CDR3 runs 18 residues. V was trimmed by 4 bases and J by 8 bases, leaving 25 bases between them. Germline values: CDR1 SGHNT, CDR2 YYREEE (reference sequence). CDR3 region: CASSLEAWAGSGPNVLTF. The CDR3 nucleotides read TGTGCCAGCAGCCTGGAGGCTTGGGCTGGTTCCGGGCCCAACGTCCTGACTTTC. Full variable domain (missing parts from reference TRBV5-4 and TRBJ2-6): ETGVTQSPTHLIKTRGQQVTLRCSSQSGHNTVSWYQQALGQGPQFIFQYYREEENGRGNFPPRFSGLQFPNYSSELNVNALELDDSALYLCASSLEAWAGSGPNVLTFGAGSRLTVL.

This clonotype has at least ten counts. This is likely a read error, given that the CDR3 carries no conserved phenylalanine or tryptophan at its end. The chain has TRBV6-1 and TRBJ1-6, with 9 bases identical to TRBD1. The J segment lost 5 bases and the V segment lost 7 bases, leaving 12 bases of the junction unmatched. CDR3 length: 17 amino acids. CDR1 MNHNS and CDR2 SASEGT come from the germline V gene. This CDR3 reads CASKGQGWILDNSPLHL. In DNA, the CDR3 is TGTGCCAGCAAGGGACAGGGCTGGATTTTAGATAATTCACCCCTCCACCTT.

Turning to this clonotype: A much larger clone differs from this one at a single base, so this may be a read error. The rearrangement joins TRBV6-2 or TRBV6-3 to TRBJ2-7, with 7 bases lining up with TRBD1. Germline-derived CDR1 and CDR2 are MNHEY and SVGEGT. This CDR3 has 14 residues. V trimming: 11 bases; J trimming: 3 bases; junction bases outside the gene matches: 13. CDR3 sequence reads: CAFKGDSGDYEQYF. CDR3 sequence (DNA): TGTGCCTTCAAGGGGGACAGTGGGGACTACGAGCAGTACTTC.

The sample holds many counts of this clonotype. The rearrangement uses TRBV11-2 and TRBJ2-5; TRBD2 agrees at 8 bases. The J segment lost 7 bases and the V segment lost 5 bases, leaving 6 bases of the junction unmatched. From germline, CDR1 is SGHAT and CDR2 FQNNGV. The CDR3 contains 13 residues. This CDR3 is CASSRGGPGTQYF. CDR3 bases: TGTGCCAGCAGCCGGGGGGGCCCGGGGACCCAGTACTTC.

This clonotype was observed many times. The chain employs TRBV10-3 and TRBJ2-7, with 11 bases that match TRBD1. Germline assignment: CDR1 ENHRY and CDR2 SYGVKD. The CDR3 contains 16 residues. Losses at the gene ends were 0 bases for V and 4 bases for J; bases not matched to a gene: 5. As DNA, the CDR3 is TGTGCCATCAGTGAGTCGTTGGGACAGGGGGAGTACGAGCAGTACTTC. This gives the protein CAISESLGQGEYEQYF.

In its sample, this clonotype was seen once. The junction does not match germline at one end; this may be a read error. The chain recombines TRBV7-9 with TRBJ2-7, with 8 bases identical to TRBD2. The CDR3 consists of 13 residues. Germline values: CDR1 SEHNR, CDR2 FQNEAQ (reference sequence). CDR3 sequence (DNA): TGTGCCAACAGCCCAGCGGGGGTTTTCGATCAGTACTTC. Translated, it gives CANSPAGVFDQYF.

This clonotype has just one count. A read error is likely here: a far larger clone is one base away. The rearrangement joins TRBV6-6 to TRBJ1-2; D possibly corresponds to TRBD1 (6 bases). This CDR3 has 18 amino acids. Germline V gives CDR1 MNHNY, CDR2 SVGAGI (reference sequence). V lost 0 bases, J lost 8 bases, and 25 bases lay in between. This CDR3 is CASSYSNPSTGDLWGYTF. DNA for the CDR3: TGTGCCAGCAGTTACTCAAACCCCTCGACAGGAGACTTGTGGGGCTACACCTTC.

About this clonotype itself: Its ends do not fully match the called genes, so a read error is possible. This sequence joins TRBV4-1 and TRBJ2-3; D is possibly TRBD2 (5 bases). Germline loops: CDR1 MGHRA, CDR2 YSYEKL. The CDR3 runs to 15 residues. CDR3 sequence: CASSPVLALTDTQYF. CDR3 bases: TGCGCAAGCAGCCCAGTGCTAGCCCTCACAGATACGCAGTATTTT.

In this sample, this clonotype turned up many times. The gene calls are TRBV29-1 and TRBJ2-7; a possible D gene is TRBD1 (6 bases). V gave up 7 bases and J gave up 3 bases, with 10 bases separating them. Germline V gene data show CDR1 as SQVTM and CDR2 as ANQGSEA. CDR3 length: 11 residues. The CDR3 region has the DNA TGCAGCGGATCGACAGGCTACGAGCAGTACTTC. Encoded protein: CSGSTGYEQYF.

The sample holds many counts of this clonotype. The rearrangement joins TRBV12-3 or TRBV12-4 to TRBJ2-1, with 12 bases that match TRBD2. The V gene end was trimmed by 7 bases and the J gene end by 3 bases; junction bases not matched to a gene: 4. The CDR3 is 15 residues long. Written as DNA, the CDR3 is TGTGCCAGCAAGGAGACTAGCGGGGGCTACAATGAGCAGTTCTTC. As protein: CASKETSGGYNEQFF.